This T cell receptor beta chain came from a study of blood T cell repertoires in COVID-19. Germline CDR1 and CDR2: SGDLS and YYNGEE. CDR3 length equals 14 residues. After removal of 4 bases from V and 5 bases from J, the junction contained 6 bases not matched to a gene. Clones were sequenced by immunoSEQ multiplex PCR, and TCRdb holds only the in-frame ones, with some missing. The table records about 300,000 clones, 85% of them present only once. Input material: PBMCs or T cells enriched from blood (not recorded which). The genes are TRBV9 and TRBJ2-5; 9 nucleotides align to TRBD2. The source is a woman aged 45-60 years who had recovered from COVID-19. CDR3 region: CASSTAGGGETQYF. CDR3 nucleotides: TGTGCCAGCAGCACGGCGGGAGGGGGGGAGACCCAGTACTTC.